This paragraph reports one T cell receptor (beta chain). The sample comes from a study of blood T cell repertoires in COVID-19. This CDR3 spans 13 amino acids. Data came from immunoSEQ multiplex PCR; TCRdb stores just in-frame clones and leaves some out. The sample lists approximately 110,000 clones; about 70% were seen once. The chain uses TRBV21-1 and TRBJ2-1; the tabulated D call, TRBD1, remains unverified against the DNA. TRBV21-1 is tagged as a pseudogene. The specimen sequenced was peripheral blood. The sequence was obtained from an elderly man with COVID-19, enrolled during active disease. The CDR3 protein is CASSKKGEHRWFF. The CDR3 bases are TGTGCCAGCAGCAAAAAGGGGGAACATAGGTGGTTCTTC.